Below are 6 T cell receptor beta chains sequenced from a single sample in a study of shared clonotypes between healthy human individuals. The method was immunoSEQ multiplex PCR; TCRdb's version includes in-frame clones alone and lacks a portion of them. The sample holds about 2.3 million clones, about nine tenths seen once. The source material was naive CD4+ T cells from PBMCs. The subset denotes: CD45RA+ positively selected. These receptors all stem from a young man in good health. Some clones in this sample may be carry-over from other donors' samples.

This chain joins TRBV28 and TRBJ2-7, with a tentative D call TRBD1 (6 bases). The germline gives CDR1 MDHEN, CDR2 SYDVKM. V lost 6 bases, J lost 0 bases, and 18 bases lay in between. This CDR3 is 16 amino acids long. The CDR3 protein is CASSLGTFSSSYEQYF. The CDR3 region has the DNA TGTGCCAGCAGCCTTGGGACATTCTCGAGCTCCTACGAGCAGTACTTC.

The chain is built from TRBV27 and TRBJ1-2; TRBD1 aligns across 7 bases. The germline V gene encodes CDR1 MNHEY and CDR2 SMNVEV (reference sequence). The V gene end was trimmed by 6 bases and the J gene end by 1 base; junction bases not matched to a gene: 8. The CDR3 loop spans 15 amino acids. The CDR3 bases are TGTGCCAGCAGACCAGACAGGGAGGTTAACTATGGCTACACCTTC. The encoded protein is CASRPDREVNYGYTF.

The V and J genes are TRBV5-1 and TRBJ2-7; D perhaps matches TRBD2 (5 bases). The germline V gene encodes CDR1 SGHRS and CDR2 YFSETQ. This CDR3 has 14 residues. The V end was cut by 4 bases, the J end by 2 bases, with 13 bases between. This chain's CDR3 is CASSVLGDTYEQYF. The CDR3 region has the DNA TGCGCCAGCAGCGTACTCGGGGATACCTACGAGCAGTACTTC.

The chain carries TRBV7-3 and TRBJ2-7; 7 bases are a match to TRBD2. V was clipped by 5 bases and J by 7 bases; unmatched bases: 11. In germline, CDR1 is SGHTA, CDR2 FQGTGA. The CDR3 spans 14 residues. The CDR3 loop reads CASSHSGTGREQYF. CDR3 in DNA: TGTGCCAGCAGCCACAGCGGGACTGGGCGAGAGCAGTACTTC.

V is TRBV2 and J is TRBJ1-1, with a possible D match to TRBD1 (6 bases). The CDR3 loop spans 15 amino acids. Germline V gene data show CDR1 as SNHLY and CDR2 as FYNNEI. V lost 1 base and J 3 bases, leaving 12 bases between the germline ends. The CDR3 spells CASSEVGAGYTEAFF. DNA for the CDR3: TGTGCCAGCAGTGAAGTGGGGGCGGGCTACACTGAAGCTTTCTTT.

A single count supports this clone. Additional DNA sequences in this sample encode the identical CDR3. J is TRBJ2-1 and V is TRBV11-3, with 10 bases matching TRBD2. V gave up 4 bases and J gave up 3 bases; unmatched junction bases: 3. Germline assignment: CDR1 SGHNT and CDR2 YENEEA. The CDR3 loop spans 15 amino acids. The CDR3 is CASSSGLAVYNEQFF. The DNA of the CDR3 is TGTGCCAGCAGCTCTGGACTAGCGGTCTACAATGAGCAGTTCTTC.